These 15 T cell receptor beta chains were all obtained from the same sample, sequenced in a study of T cells in Graves' hyperthyroidism and ophthalmopathy. RNA transcripts were the template for amplifying TCR beta CDR3 regions. RT-PCR in the first round (using the HTBI primer set) targeted the TCR CDR3. TCRdb itself ran the multiplex PCR reads through MiXCR, one entry per CDR3 protein. The table includes roughly 380,000 distinct CDR3 sequences, approximately 15% detected once. Sample: blood. The receptors originated from a woman aged 60-75 years with Graves' hyperthyroidism.

At least ten counts were recorded for this clonotype. The J gene is TRBJ1-4, the V gene TRBV7-2, with 7 bases aligning to TRBD1. Germline CDR1 reads SGHTA; CDR2 reads FQGNSA. Trimming removed 4 bases from V and 12 bases from J; junction bases left unmatched: 8. CDR3 length: 13 residues. The CDR3 bases are TGTGCCAGCAGCTCACAGGGGAGGGTACAACTGTTTTTT. Translation gives CASSSQGRVQLFF.

This clonotype appeared a few times. The rearrangement links TRBV6-1 to TRBJ1-6, with D tentatively TRBD1 (5 bases). The CDR3 has 13 amino acids. The germline V gene encodes CDR1 MNHNS and CDR2 SASEGT. V shed 1 base and J shed 13 bases, with 11 bases lying between them. Here the CDR3 DNA reads TGTGCCAGCAGTGAAGAGAGGGGACGGCCCCTCCACTTT. This codes for CASSEERGRPLHF.

This clonotype was picked up many times. The DNA of the CDR3 is TGTGCCAGCTCATCCGGGACAGGGTCGTCCAATGAGCAGTTCTTC. Protein sequence: CASSSGTGSSNEQFF. This chain links TRBV5-8 with TRBJ2-1; 9 bases line up with TRBD1. CDR1 and CDR2 from the germline V gene are SGHTS and YDEGEE. V dropped 7 bases and J dropped 6; count of bases not matched to a gene: 11. This CDR3 has 15 amino acids.

In its sample, this clonotype was seen many times. The chain joins TRBV2 to TRBJ1-1; D is perhaps TRBD1 (6 bases). V lost 5 bases and J 3 bases, leaving 13 bases between the germline ends. Per the germline V gene, CDR1 is SNHLY and CDR2 is FYNNEI. CDR3 length: 14 residues. CDR3 sequence: CASSLQGSDTEAFF. CDR3 bases: TGTGCCAGCAGTTTACAGGGAAGCGACACTGAAGCTTTCTTT.

Many counts were recorded for this clonotype. This sequence joins TRBV6-1 and TRBJ2-3; unclear D gene. The V and J ends lost 5 bases and 6 bases respectively, with 15 bases between them. Per the germline V gene, CDR1 is MNHNS and CDR2 is SASEGT. CDR3 size: 14 residues. CDR3 sequence (DNA): TGTGCCAGCAGTCTCAGGCCCATTGGCGATACGCAGTATTTT. Protein product: CASSLRPIGDTQYF.

The rearrangement links TRBV11-2 to TRBJ1-2; no reliable D call. The CDR3 runs 14 residues. Germline assignment: CDR1 SGHAT and CDR2 FQNNGV. V lost 1 base and J 1 base, leaving 7 bases between the germline ends. CDR3 protein: CASSLVDGNYGYTF. CDR3 in DNA: TGTGCCAGCAGCTTAGTGGACGGTAACTATGGCTACACCTTC.

This clonotype has a count of ten or more. This chain links TRBV5-1 with TRBJ2-3; D remains ambiguous. Trimming took 1 base from V and 4 from J, leaving 13 bases between them. The CDR3 length is 15 residues. The germline V gene encodes CDR1 SGHRS and CDR2 YFSETQ. The CDR3 region has the DNA TGCGCCAGCAGCTTGTCTCGCACCAAGGCAGATACGCAGTATTTT. It encodes CASSLSRTKADTQYF. Full variable domain (remainder filled in from reference TRBV5-1 and TRBJ2-3): KAGVTQTPRYLIKTRGQQVTLSCSPISGHRSVSWYQQTPGQGLQFLFEYFSETQRNKGNFPGRFSGRQFSNSRSEMNVSTLELGDSALYLCASSLSRTKADTQYFGPGTRLTVL.

This clonotype occurred many times. V gene TRBV6-1 combines with J gene TRBJ1-2, with no clear D. The germline V gene has CDR1 MNHNS and CDR2 SASEGT. CDR3 length equals 12 residues. Trimming stripped 6 bases from V and 3 bases from J, with 8 bases between. The CDR3 region has the DNA TGTGCCAGCAGAGACGGGGACTATGGCTACACCTTC. Residues: CASRDGDYGYTF.

CDR3 amino acids: CASSLVGQGVTEAFF. The CDR3 nucleotides read TGTGCCAGCAGCTTAGTGGGGCAGGGTGTCACTGAAGCTTTCTTT. The chain couples TRBV7-2 to TRBJ1-1; D is possibly TRBD1 (5 bases). In germline, CDR1 is SGHTA, CDR2 FQGNSA. V was clipped by 1 base and J by 4 bases, with 13 bases between them. CDR3 length: 15 amino acids.

V is TRBV9 and J is TRBJ2-1; D may be TRBD1 (5 bases). Between the trimmed V and J ends, which lost 1 base and 4 bases, there was a span of 9 bases. Per the germline V gene, CDR1 is SGDLS and CDR2 is YYNGEE. There are 14 residues in the CDR3. CDR3 in DNA: TGTGCCAGCAGCGTACAGGGCACTTACAATGAGCAGTTCTTC. Its translation is CASSVQGTYNEQFF.

This clonotype was seen at least ten times. V usage is TRBV5-1 and J usage is TRBJ2-2; the match to TRBD2 covers 8 bases. Germline trimming cut 7 bases from V and 5 bases from J; bases unmatched to any gene: 13. Germline V gives CDR1 SGHRS, CDR2 YFSETQ. The length of the CDR3 is 16 residues. DNA for the CDR3: TGCGCCAGCGAAATGACCGGGACTAGTTTAACCGGGGAGCTGTTTTTT. Protein sequence: CASEMTGTSLTGELFF.

This clonotype was detected ten times or more. This chain connects TRBV11-2 to TRBJ2-3; 10 bases fit TRBD2. CDR1 and CDR2 (germline): SGHAT, FQNNGV. Trimming cost V 5 bases and J 5 bases; bases outside gene matches: 16. The CDR3 covers 18 residues. The CDR3 DNA reads TGTGCCAGCAGCACCCGACTAGCGGGCTATGATCAAAAAGATACGCAGTATTTT. This sequence encodes CASSTRLAGYDQKDTQYF.

This clonotype was picked up many times. J is TRBJ2-6 and V is TRBV2; D is unresolved. The CDR3 extends over 12 amino acids. V lost 7 bases and J 3 bases, leaving 4 bases between the germline ends. Germline V gene sequence: CDR1 SNHLY, CDR2 FYNNEI. CDR3 amino acids: CASILGANVLTF. The CDR3 DNA sequence: TGTGCCAGCATACTTGGGGCCAACGTCCTGACTTTC.

This clonotype was observed at least ten times. This rearrangement joins TRBV2 to TRBJ2-7, with 11 bases aligning to TRBD2. The CDR3 extends over 15 amino acids. Trimming took 6 bases from V and 6 from J; bases not matched to a gene: 10. The germline V gene has CDR1 SNHLY and CDR2 FYNNEI. CDR3 amino acids: CASSTYIAGGIEQYF. DNA for the CDR3: TGTGCCAGCAGCACCTACATAGCGGGAGGGATCGAGCAGTACTTC.

Details on this clonotype: This may be a read error, as it is one base from a much larger clone. The chain joins TRBV29-1 to TRBJ2-1, with 12 bases fitting TRBD2. There are 18 residues in the CDR3. CDR1 is SQVTM, CDR2 ANQGSEA, per germline. CDR3 sequence reads: CSVQEIALGTSGYNEQFF. In DNA, the CDR3 is TGCAGCGTTCAAGAGATTGCCCTTGGGACTAGCGGGTACAATGAGCAGTTCTTC.